A selection of T cell receptor beta chains follows, all from one sample in a study of T cell responses to AZD1222 COVID-19 vaccine. The table came from immunoSEQ multiplex PCR; TCRdb's copy has only in-frame clones and leaves some out. The table records under 150,000 clones, about nine tenths of them present only once. Here the sequenced sample was peripheral blood, taken 28 days after the second AZD1222 dose. Source of these receptors: an adult who received the AZD1222 COVID-19 vaccine. Both conserved end residues are part of each CDR3. D genes are given only for firm matches. Clone size is shown for a subset of rows, as once, few, many or a class of expanded clone.

len	v_gene	j_gene	abundance	d_gene	CDR3aa	CDR3nt
15	TRBV7-8	TRBJ1-1	NA	TRBD1	CASSFQTGADTEAFF	TGTGCCAGCAGCTTCCAGACAGGGGCCGACACTGAAGCTTTCTTT
15	TRBV9	TRBJ2-2	NA	NA	CASSRAGSNTGELFF	TGTGCCAGCAGCCGCGCCGGGAGTAACACCGGGGAGCTGTTTTTT
14	TRBV7-2	TRBJ1-5	NA	NA	CASSGYNRGQPQHF	TGTGCCAGCAGCGGATACAATCGAGGTCAGCCCCAGCATTTT
15	TRBV7-2	TRBJ1-5	NA	NA	CASSLQHRVGQPQHF	TGTGCCAGCAGCTTACAACACAGGGTCGGACAGCCCCAGCATTTT
15	TRBV18	TRBJ2-3	once	NA	CASSPDSGRVYTQYF	TGTGCCAGCTCACCGGACTCCGGGCGGGTGTATACGCAGTATTTT
13	TRBV3-1/TRBV3-2	TRBJ2-5	NA	NA	CASSQGNLGTQYF	TGTGCCAGCAGCCAAGGCAATTTAGGGACCCAGTACTTC
13	TRBV27	TRBJ2-5	NA	NA	CASSSQIGETQYF	TGTGCCAGCAGTTCGCAAATTGGGGAGACCCAGTACTTC
15	TRBV5-5	TRBJ1-1	NA	NA	CASSGLQLLDTEAFF	TGTGCCAGCAGCGGCCTGCAACTACTGGACACTGAAGCTTTCTTT
14	TRBV3-1/TRBV3-2	TRBJ1-1	NA	NA	CASSQAGGGTEAFF	TGTGCCAGCAGCCAAGCCGGGGGTGGAACTGAAGCTTTCTTT
15	TRBV10-1	TRBJ2-2	NA	TRBD2	CASRPSGDNTGELFF	TGCGCCAGCAGGCCTAGCGGGGATAACACCGGGGAGCTGTTTTTT
21	TRBV19	TRBJ1-3	NA	NA	CASSPQSRGILGRGSGNTIYF	TGTGCCAGTAGTCCTCAAAGTAGGGGGATCCTGGGGCGGGGATCTGGAAACACCATATATTTT
14	TRBV10-2	TRBJ2-2	NA	NA	CASSPTLYTGELFF	TGCGCCAGCAGCCCCACCCTATACACCGGGGAGCTGTTTTTT
12	TRBV12-3/TRBV12-4	TRBJ1-1	NA	NA	CASSPQGKGAFF	TGTGCCAGCAGTCCCCAAGGCAAAGGGGCTTTCTTT
15	TRBV5-6	TRBJ2-7	few	NA	CASSPTLGGFYEQYF	TGTGCCAGCAGCCCTACCCTAGGGGGGTTCTACGAGCAGTACTTC
15	TRBV5-1	TRBJ2-3	NA	NA	CASSPKVGDADTQYF	TGCGCCAGCAGCCCCAAGGTCGGGGACGCAGATACGCAGTATTTT
13	TRBV7-9	TRBJ1-5	NA	NA	CASSRGDTQPQHF	TGTGCCAGCAGCAGAGGGGATACTCAGCCCCAGCATTTT
15	TRBV11-2	TRBJ2-1	NA	TRBD2	CASSLGAGGYNEQFF	TGTGCCAGCAGCTTAGGCGCGGGGGGGTACAATGAGCAGTTCTTC
14	TRBV5-6	TRBJ1-5	NA	TRBD1	CASGIRDRNQPQHF	TGTGCCAGCGGGATCCGGGACAGAAATCAGCCCCAGCATTTT
14	TRBV10-3	TRBJ1-2	NA	TRBD1	CAISPGQTFWGYTF	TGTGCCATCAGCCCGGGACAGACATTTTGGGGCTACACCTTC
15	TRBV9	TRBJ2-3	NA	TRBD1	CASSVGQGITDTQYF	TGTGCCAGCAGCGTAGGACAGGGAATCACAGATACGCAGTATTTT
15	TRBV19	TRBJ1-5	once	NA	CASSTGRPRDQPQHF	TGTGCCAGTAGTACGGGACGCCCACGAGATCAGCCCCAGCATTTT
13	TRBV13	TRBJ2-3	NA	NA	CASSPSSTDTQYF	TGTGCCAGCAGCCCGTCTAGCACAGATACGCAGTATTTT